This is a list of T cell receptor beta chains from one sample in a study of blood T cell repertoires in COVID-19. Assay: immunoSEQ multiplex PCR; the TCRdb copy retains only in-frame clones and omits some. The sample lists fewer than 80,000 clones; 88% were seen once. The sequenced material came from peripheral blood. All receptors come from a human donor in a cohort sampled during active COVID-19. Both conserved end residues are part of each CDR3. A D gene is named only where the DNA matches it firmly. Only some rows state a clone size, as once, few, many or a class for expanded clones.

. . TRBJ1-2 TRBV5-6 CASSLGGTGENYGYTF TGTGCCAGCAGCTTGGGGGGAACAGGAGAAAACTATGGCTACACCTTC
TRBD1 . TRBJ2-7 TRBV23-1 CASSQRQGGFDEQYF TGCGCCAGCAGTCAAAGACAGGGGGGGTTCGACGAGCAGTACTTC
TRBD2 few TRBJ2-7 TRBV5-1 CASSSGTSGEYEQYF TGCGCCAGCAGCTCCGGAACTAGCGGGGAGTACGAGCAGTACTTC
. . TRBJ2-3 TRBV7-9 CASSLGGGVTDTQYF TGTGCCAGCAGCTTGGGCGGGGGCGTCACAGATACGCAGTATTTT
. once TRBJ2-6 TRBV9 CASSGQQGDGANVLTF TGTGCCAGCAGCGGGCAGCAGGGTGATGGGGCCAACGTCCTGACTTTC
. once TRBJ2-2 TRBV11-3 CASSLTNTNTGELFF TGTGCCAGCAGCTTAACAAATACGAACACCGGGGAGCTGTTTTTT
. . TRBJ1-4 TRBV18 CASSPNNYGGALFF TGTGCCAGCTCACCAAATAACTACGGCGGGGCCCTGTTTTTT
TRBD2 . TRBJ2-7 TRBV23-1 CASSRQPTSGKVHEQYF TGCGCCAGCAGTCGCCAACCTACTAGCGGAAAGGTCCACGAGCAGTACTTC
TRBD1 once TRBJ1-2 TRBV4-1 CASSQERTGNGYTF TGCGCCAGCAGCCAAGAGAGGACAGGGAATGGCTACACCTTC
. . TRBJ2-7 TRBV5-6 CASSLVVSHEQYF TGTGCCAGCAGCTTGGTCGTTTCCCACGAGCAGTACTTC